This T cell receptor (beta chain) was sequenced in a study of shared clonotypes between healthy human individuals. The study, taken as a whole, reports: For sorted subsets, rarefaction showed incomplete sequencing despite large depth. Four donors shared about 4.8% of their naive CD4 clonotypes.

Turning to this clone: What it binds is not known.

The donor cohort consisted entirely of Caucasian adults residing in Nashville, Tennessee. Naive CD4+ cells were CD45RA-selected; the remaining cells were memory. This table comes from immunoSEQ multiplex PCR, and its TCRdb copy is limited to in-frame clones, with some not included. This table has roughly 2 million clones, under 97% appearing once. The clonotype comes from a man aged 18 to 30 in good health. Sequenced: naive CD4+ T cells sorted from blood. The subset was: CD45RA+ positively selected.

CDR3 in DNA: TGTGCCAGCAGGAATATGGAGACCCAGTACTTC. This encodes CASRNMETQYF. V and J are TRBV6-5 and TRBJ2-5, with D uncertain. V shed 6 bases and J shed 5 bases, with 7 bases lying between them. The CDR3 is 11 residues long. In germline, CDR1 is MNHEY, CDR2 SVGAGI.